A selection of T cell receptor beta chains follows, all from one sample in a study of shared clonotypes between healthy human individuals. Here immunoSEQ multiplex PCR was the method, and the copy in TCRdb shows in-frame clones only, minus some. The sample holds 780,000 or so clones, around 70% seen once. The sample was memory CD4+ T cells sorted from blood. Every receptor here comes from a woman younger than 45 in good health. Both conserved end residues are part of each CDR3. A D gene is named only where the DNA matches it firmly. Some rows have no size entry. The others give once, few or many, or a class for an expanded clone.

d_call	v_call	j_call	clone_size	cdr3_nt	cdr3_aa
-	TRBV11-2	TRBJ1-5	-	TGTGCCAGCAGCGAACAGGGTTCGAGGCAGCCCCAGCATTTT	CASSEQGSRQPQHF
TRBD1	TRBV28	TRBJ2-1	-	TGTGCCAGCAACAGACCAGGGGGCCGGAACAATGAGCAGTTCTTC	CASNRPGGRNNEQFF
-	TRBV29-1	TRBJ2-3	-	TGCAGCGTTGAAAGGGGGGTGGAGGATACGCAGTATTTT	CSVERGVEDTQYF
-	TRBV28	TRBJ1-1	-	TGTGCCAGCAGGCGGGGGGGTGAAGCTTTCTTT	CASRRGGEAFF
-	TRBV2	TRBJ1-5	few	TGTGCCAGCAGTGAGAACAGGGCGTATCAGCCCCAGCATTTT	CASSENRAYQPQHF
-	TRBV7-3	TRBJ2-7	-	TGTGCCAGCAGCTCCCAGGGGCTAGCGGACCAACGGCAGTACTTC	CASSSQGLADQRQYF
-	TRBV28	TRBJ2-2	-	TGTGCCAGCAGGTTTATCCGAGTCGGCTCGGGTGGCACCGGGGAGCTGTTTTTT	CASRFIRVGSGGTGELFF
TRBD2	TRBV5-3	TRBJ2-3	-	TGTGCCAGAAGCCCCCTTCCCCCAGCGGGGGGATCAGATACGCAGTATTTT	CARSPLPPAGGSDTQYF
-	TRBV29-1	TRBJ1-1	-	TGCAGCGTCCGTCCCGCCAGGGGGAACACTGAAGCTTTCTTT	CSVRPARGNTEAFF
-	TRBV7-9	TRBJ2-1	-	TGTGCCAGCAGCCCACGCACCGGGACCCAGTACAATGAGCAGTTCTTC	CASSPRTGTQYNEQFF
-	TRBV6-4	TRBJ1-6	-	TGTGCCAGCAGTGACTCGATGGGCTCACCCCTCCACTTT	CASSDSMGSPLHF
-	TRBV5-4	TRBJ1-6	many	TGTGCCAGCAGCTTGGACGGCCGAGGGTGGAATTCACCCCTCCACTTT	CASSLDGRGWNSPLHF
TRBD2	TRBV28	TRBJ2-1	-	TGTGCCAGCAGTGCCCAGCCAGCGGGAGGACCAAAGCAGTTCTTC	CASSAQPAGGPKQFF
-	TRBV30	TRBJ2-5	-	TGTGCCTGGAGTACAGCCTGGGGCCCAGAGACCCAGTACTTC	CAWSTAWGPETQYF
-	TRBV28	TRBJ1-5	-	TGTGCCAGCAGCAAACAGGGAATTAATCAGCCCCAGCATTTT	CASSKQGINQPQHF
TRBD1	TRBV6-5	TRBJ1-3	-	TGTGCCAGCAGCCCACAGGGGGGGTTTGGAAACACCATATATTTT	CASSPQGGFGNTIYF
-	TRBV11-1	TRBJ2-3	-	TGTGCCAGCAGCTTAGCGGTCACAGATACGCAGTATTTT	CASSLAVTDTQYF
-	TRBV28	TRBJ1-1	-	TGTGCCAGCAGTTTTTACCGAGCCCCGGTAGAAACTGAAGCTTTCTTT	CASSFYRAPVETEAFF
TRBD2	TRBV7-2	TRBJ2-7	-	TGTGCCAGCAGCTTAGATGTAGCGGGGTTCTCCTACGAGCAGTACTTC	CASSLDVAGFSYEQYF
-	TRBV7-3	TRBJ2-1	-	TGTGCCAGCAGCTTAGCGTCAAAGAATGAGCAGTTCTTC	CASSLASKNEQFF
-	TRBV10-3	TRBJ1-1	-	TGTGCCATCAGGGGGGGGGAAACTGAAGCTTTCTTT	CAIRGGETEAFF
TRBD1	TRBV7-2	TRBJ1-2	-	TGTGCCAGCAGCTCCAGGGGGTATGGCTTGTCTTATGGCTACACCTTC	CASSSRGYGLSYGYTF
-	TRBV27	TRBJ1-5	-	TGTGCCAGCAGCCGGGCCTCGGGGGGTTATCAGCCCCAGCATTTT	CASSRASGGYQPQHF
-	TRBV11-2	TRBJ1-4	-	TGTGCCAGCAGCTATCGGGGGGGAACTAATGAAAAACTGTTTTTT	CASSYRGGTNEKLFF
-	TRBV10-3	TRBJ2-7	-	TGTGCCATCAGTGAGGGTGGGGCGACTAGCTACGAGCAGTACTTC	CAISEGGATSYEQYF
-	TRBV15	TRBJ2-5	-	TGTGCCACCAGCAGAGGACTGACCGAGACCCAGTACTTC	CATSRGLTETQYF
TRBD1	TRBV5-8	TRBJ1-2	-	TGTGCCAGCAGCTTAGACAGGGCGTTTCTTGGCTACACCTTC	CASSLDRAFLGYTF
TRBD1	TRBV30	TRBJ1-6	-	TGTGCCTGGACCAGGGGGAGCTCCTATAATTCACCCCTCCACTTT	CAWTRGSSYNSPLHF
TRBD1	TRBV5-4	TRBJ1-2	-	TGTGCCAGCAGCAACGACAGGGGGCGCGTTGGCTACACCTTC	CASSNDRGRVGYTF
-	TRBV28	TRBJ2-5	-	TGTGCCAGCAGTACCCCGGCCCAAGAGACCCAGTACTTC	CASSTPAQETQYF
-	TRBV28	TRBJ2-7	once	TGTGCCAGCAGTTCCCCAGGATCTATAGCATCCTACGAGCAGTACTTC	CASSSPGSIASYEQYF
TRBD2	TRBV18	TRBJ2-5	-	TGTGCCAGCTCAGCTCCAGGGAGGGCCCAGTACTTC	CASSAPGRAQYF
TRBD2	TRBV9	TRBJ2-1	-	TGTGCCAGCAATTATGCTAGCGGGAGCTACAATGAGCAGTTCTTC	CASNYASGSYNEQFF